These 18 T cell receptor beta chains were sequenced from one sample in a study of T cells in Graves' hyperthyroidism and ophthalmopathy. Amplification targeted TCR beta CDR3 regions from RNA transcripts. TCR CDR3 underwent first-round RT-PCR with the HTBI primer set. TCRdb itself ran the multiplex PCR reads through MiXCR, one entry per CDR3 protein. The table includes approximately 740,000 distinct CDR3 sequences, 14% detected once. Sequenced sample: blood. The receptors come from a woman between 18 and 29 years old with Graves' hyperthyroidism.

This clonotype was counted at least ten times. V and J are TRBV5-1 and TRBJ2-5; unclear D gene. The CDR3 is 12 residues long. V lost 5 bases and J lost 1, with 6 bases in between. Germline values: CDR1 SGHRS, CDR2 YFSETQ. CDR3 residues: CASRLGQETQYF. In DNA, the CDR3 is TGCGCCAGCAGGCTAGGCCAAGAGACCCAGTACTTC.

Remarks on this clonotype: This could be a read error, since a much larger clone is one nucleotide away. The chain is built from TRBV7-8 and TRBJ1-1; maybe TRBD1 (5 bases). CDR3 length equals 15 residues. Trimming took 5 bases from V and 2 from J, leaving 15 bases between them. Germline-derived CDR1 and CDR2 are SGHVS and FQNEAQ. CDR3 region: CASSLTGAENTEAFF. CDR3 sequence (DNA): TGTGCCAGCAGCCTCACCGGGGCAGAAAACACTGAAGCTTTCTTT. Filled out from reference TRBV7-8 and TRBJ1-1, the complete variable domain reads GAGVSQSPRYKVAKRGQDVALRCDPISGHVSLFWYQQALGQGPEFLTYFQNEAQLDKSGLPSDRFFAERPEGSVSTLKIQRTQQEDSAVYLCASSLTGAENTEAFFGQGTRLTVV.

The V call is TRBV4-3, the J call TRBJ2-5, with 13 bases aligning to TRBD2. This CDR3 has 16 residues. Germline V gene lookup returns CDR1 LGHNA and CDR2 YSLEER. The trim removed 4 bases at V and 11 bases at J, leaving 13 bases unmatched. CDR3 bases: TGCGCCAGCAGCCTAAGTCCTCCAGGGACTAGCGGGACACAGTACTTC. The encoded protein is CASSLSPPGTSGTQYF.

CDR3 sequence reads: CASSEDPEVLKINEKLFF. CDR3 in DNA: TGTGCCAGCAGTGAGGACCCCGAGGTGTTGAAGATTAATGAAAAACTGTTTTTT. The chain couples TRBV2 to TRBJ1-4; D gene uncertain. Trimming removed 3 bases from V and 4 bases from J, with 21 bases in between. Germline lookup yields CDR1 SNHLY and CDR2 FYNNEI. This CDR3 is built from 18 residues.

At least ten counts were recorded for this clonotype. The chain has TRBV11-2 and TRBJ2-7; D remains ambiguous. Germline assignment: CDR1 SGHAT and CDR2 FQNNGV. Trimming removed 7 bases at V and 5 bases at J, with 21 bases between. CDR3 length: 15 residues. The CDR3 DNA is TGTGCCAGCACCTTGCCCGGTCCTCCGTGGAACGAGCAGTACTTC. Translation: CASTLPGPPWNEQYF.

The rearrangement links TRBV12-3 or TRBV12-4 to TRBJ2-5, with D possibly being TRBD1 or TRBD2 (5 bases each). The CDR3 totals 12 residues. V lost 7 bases to trimming and J lost 12 bases, with 18 bases between them. This chain's CDR3 is CASNPGTLGKYF. CDR3 DNA: TGTGCCAGCAATCCCGGGACCCTAGGCAAGTACTTC.

Many counts were recorded for this clonotype. The chain has TRBV2 and TRBJ1-6; 8 nucleotides align to TRBD1. After removal of 2 bases from V and 9 bases from J, the junction contained 9 bases not matched to a gene. This CDR3 has 16 amino acids. In germline, CDR1 is SNHLY, CDR2 FYNNEI. The CDR3: CASSESLGTGGSPLHF. CDR3 DNA sequence: TGTGCCAGCAGTGAAAGTCTAGGGACAGGCGGTTCACCCCTCCACTTT. The full variable domain, its missing parts supplied by reference TRBV2 and TRBJ1-6, is EPEVTQTPSHQVTQMGQEVILRCVPISNHLYFYWYRQILGQKVEFLVSFYNNEISEKSEIFDDQFSVERPDGSNFTLKIRSTKLEDSAMYFCASSESLGTGGSPLHFGNGTRLTVT.

The rearrangement links TRBV14 to TRBJ2-3, with 10 positions matching TRBD2. The CDR3 is 15 residues long. V was clipped by 1 base and J by 4 bases; unmatched bases: 2. The germline CDR1 and CDR2 sequences are SGHDN and FVKESK. CDR3 bases: TGTGCCAGCAGCCAAGGGACTAGCGGAGCAGATACGCAGTATTTT. Translation: CASSQGTSGADTQYF.

This clonotype was detected many times. This chain links TRBV11-3 with TRBJ2-5; unclear D gene. Trimming pared 3 bases from V and 4 bases from J, leaving 15 bases between. The CDR3 runs to 15 residues. Germline assignment: CDR1 SGHNT and CDR2 YENEEA. The CDR3 spells CASSFWDPGPETQYF. DNA of the CDR3: TGTGCCAGCAGCTTCTGGGATCCTGGGCCAGAGACCCAGTACTTC.

The J gene is TRBJ1-1, the V gene TRBV11-3, with D possibly being TRBD1 (6 bases). CDR3 length: 15 residues. Trimming removed 2 bases from V and 2 bases from J, with 12 bases in between. Germline loops: CDR1 SGHNT, CDR2 YENEEA. CDR3 DNA: TGTGCCAGCAGCTTAAGGGGGGGCTCAAACACTGAAGCTTTCTTT. Its translation: CASSLRGGSNTEAFF.

The sample holds many counts of this clonotype. The chain employs TRBV20-1 and TRBJ1-3; 8 bases fit TRBD1. Germline CDR1 is DFQATT and CDR2 is SNEGSKA (reference sequence). The CDR3 covers 15 residues. The junction had 5 bases not matched to a gene; V was cut back by 0 bases and J by 4 bases. CDR3 DNA sequence: TGCAGTGCTAGAGACCCCAGGACAGGGGGAAACACCATATATTTT. Amino acids: CSARDPRTGGNTIYF.

The genes are TRBV20-1 and TRBJ1-5; 8 bases fit TRBD1. V lost 1 base and J lost 6; bases outside the gene matches: 17. The V gene's germline CDR1 is DFQATT and CDR2 SNEGSKA (reference sequence). This CDR3 is 18 amino acids long. CDR3 DNA: TGCAGTGCTAGAGTCCAGCGGGAGGCAGGGGGCCTGTTTCAGCCCCAGCATTTT. Residues: CSARVQREAGGLFQPQHF.

This clonotype was observed a few times. The chain carries TRBV28 and TRBJ2-1, with unresolved D. The CDR3 loop spans 14 amino acids. Germline-derived CDR1 and CDR2 are MDHEN and SYDVKM. Trimming cost V 10 bases and J 9 bases, with 22 bases left between them. The CDR3 bases are TGTGCCACTCATAAAGGCAACCTCTACGGTGAGCAGTTCTTC. Its translation is CATHKGNLYGEQFF. Complete variable domain (other parts from reference TRBV28 and TRBJ2-1): DVKVTQSSRYLVKRTGEKVFLECVQDMDHENMFWYRQDPGLGLRLIYFSYDVKMKEKGDIPEGYSVSREKKERFSLILESASTNQTSMYLCATHKGNLYGEQFFGPGTRLTVL.

The chain uses TRBV19 and TRBJ1-2; TRBD1 agrees at 10 bases. Germline trimming cut 5 bases from V and 7 bases from J; bases unmatched to any gene: 7. Germline values: CDR1 LNHDA, CDR2 SQIVND (reference sequence). The CDR3 has 14 residues. This chain's CDR3 is CASSPTGGGVGYTF. CDR3 nucleotide sequence: TGTGCCAGTAGTCCGACAGGGGGCGGAGTTGGCTACACCTTC.

This clonotype turned up a few times. This rearrangement joins TRBV9 to TRBJ2-7, with D maybe TRBD2 (6 bases). Deletions cut 0 bases from V and 5 bases from J, with 18 bases between. The CDR3 totals 16 residues. Germline V lookup: CDR1 SGDLS, CDR2 YYNGEE. CDR3 loop: CASSVEGGTPPDEQYF. The CDR3 DNA sequence: TGTGCCAGCAGCGTAGAAGGCGGGACCCCTCCTGACGAGCAGTACTTC.

The chain has TRBV12-3 or TRBV12-4 and TRBJ2-5; tentative D call: TRBD2 (5 bases). Trimming cost V 1 base and J 4 bases, with 10 bases left between them. The CDR3 has 14 residues. The CDR3 region is CASSLVGEGETQYF. The CDR3 DNA reads TGTGCCAGCAGTTTAGTCGGGGAAGGAGAGACCCAGTACTTC.

The chain has TRBV29-1 and TRBJ1-2; D is ambiguous. Deletions cut 5 bases from V and 2 bases from J, with 9 bases between. Germline-derived CDR1 and CDR2 are SQVTM and ANQGSEA. CDR3 length: 12 residues. CDR3 DNA sequence: TGCAGCGTTTACAGCGGGAACTATGGCTACACCTTC. It specifies CSVYSGNYGYTF.

This clonotype has ten or more counts. The J gene is TRBJ1-5, the V gene TRBV20-1; D is unclear. Germline assignment: CDR1 DFQATT and CDR2 SNEGSKA (reference sequence). Trimming took 0 bases from V and 2 from J, leaving 8 bases between them. The CDR3 length is 14 residues. CDR3 sequence (DNA): TGCAGTGCTAGAGATATGGTAGGCAATCAGCCCCAGCATTTT. Protein sequence: CSARDMVGNQPQHF.